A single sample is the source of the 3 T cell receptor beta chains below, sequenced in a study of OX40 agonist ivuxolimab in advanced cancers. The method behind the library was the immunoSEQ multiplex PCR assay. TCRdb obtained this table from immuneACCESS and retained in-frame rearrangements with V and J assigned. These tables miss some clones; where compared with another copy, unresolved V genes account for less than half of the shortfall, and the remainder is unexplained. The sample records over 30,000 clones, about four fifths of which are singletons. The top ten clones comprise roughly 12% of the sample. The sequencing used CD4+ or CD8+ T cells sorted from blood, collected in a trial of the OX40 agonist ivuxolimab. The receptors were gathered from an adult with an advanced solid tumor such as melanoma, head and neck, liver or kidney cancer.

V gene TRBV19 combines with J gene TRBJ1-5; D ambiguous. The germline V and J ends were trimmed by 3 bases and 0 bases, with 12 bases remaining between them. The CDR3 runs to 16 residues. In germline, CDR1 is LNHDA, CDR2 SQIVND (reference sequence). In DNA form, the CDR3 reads TGTGCCAGTAGTATTCCGCCACATTATAGCAATCAGCCCCAGCATTTT. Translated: CASSIPPHYSNQPQHF.

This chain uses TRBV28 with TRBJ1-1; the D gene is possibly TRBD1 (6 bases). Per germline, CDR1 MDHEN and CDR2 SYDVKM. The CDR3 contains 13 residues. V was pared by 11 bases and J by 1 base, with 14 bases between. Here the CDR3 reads CAVSGAPNTEAFF. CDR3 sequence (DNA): TGTGCCGTTTCAGGGGCCCCGAACACTGAAGCTTTCTTT.

DNA for the CDR3: TGCGCCAGCAGCCAAGTTTCGAGCCTAGGCCATGAGCAGTTCTTC. Encoded protein: CASSQVSSLGHEQFF. This chain uses TRBV4-1 with TRBJ2-1; D is unclear. V was pared by 1 base and J by 8 bases, with 15 bases between. CDR3 length equals 15 residues. The V gene's germline CDR1 is MGHRA and CDR2 YSYEKL.